The 32 T cell receptor beta chains below all came from one sample that was sequenced in a study of blood T cell repertoires in COVID-19. Clones were sequenced by immunoSEQ multiplex PCR, and TCRdb holds only the in-frame ones, with some missing. Of fewer than 50,000 clones detected, around 88% appear once; the ten largest clones hold about 44%. Sequencing was carried out using peripheral blood. These receptors were obtained from a woman of 80 years or more with active or convalescent COVID-19.

This rearrangement joins TRBV28 to TRBJ1-5; TRBD1 matches 11 bases. The CDR3 extends over 16 amino acids. Trimming removed 3 bases from V and 4 bases from J; junction bases left unmatched: 5. Germline lookup yields CDR1 MDHEN and CDR2 SYDVKM. This CDR3 is CASSFFRDRGNQPQHF. CDR3 in DNA: TGTGCCAGCAGTTTTTTTAGGGACAGGGGGAATCAGCCCCAGCATTTT.

CDR3 nucleotides: TGCAGCGCGGACTTACAGGGATCGGCCTACGAGCAGTACTTC. Its protein is CSADLQGSAYEQYF. V gene TRBV29-1 combines with J gene TRBJ2-7; weak D call: TRBD1 (6 bases). Trimming cost V 7 bases and J 2 bases, with 18 bases left between them. In germline, CDR1 is SQVTM, CDR2 ANQGSEA. The CDR3 is 14 amino acids.

The V gene is TRBV10-3, the J gene TRBJ2-2; the D gene is possibly TRBD1 (5 bases). With 0 bases removed from V and 4 bases from J, the gap between germline ends came to 12 bases. The CDR3 totals 16 residues. In germline, CDR1 is ENHRY, CDR2 SYGVKD. CDR3: CAISESLTAFTGELFF. The CDR3 DNA sequence: TGTGCCATCAGTGAGTCGTTGACAGCCTTCACCGGGGAGCTGTTTTTT.

The chain has TRBV6-2 or TRBV6-3 and TRBJ2-1, with D perhaps matching TRBD2 (6 bases). The CDR3 is made up of 16 amino acids. Germline V gene data show CDR1 as MNHEY and CDR2 as SVGEGT. Between the trimmed V and J ends, which lost 5 bases and 0 bases, there was a span of 14 bases. CDR3: CASSVLARSSYNEQFF. The CDR3 region has the DNA TGTGCCAGCAGTGTACTAGCTAGAAGCTCCTACAATGAGCAGTTCTTC.

The rearrangement joins TRBV15 to TRBJ1-2, with D unresolved. There are 12 residues in the CDR3. Trimming pared 6 bases from V and 4 bases from J, leaving 9 bases between. Germline CDR1 and CDR2: LNHNV and YYDKDF (reference sequence). The CDR3, as DNA: TGTGCCACCAGTCAAACAGTCTATGGCTACACCTTC. Protein product: CATSQTVYGYTF.

This clone was seen a handful of times. J is TRBJ2-2 and V is TRBV7-9; no clear D. This CDR3 spans 14 amino acids. Germline V gene lookup returns CDR1 SEHNR and CDR2 FQNEAQ (reference sequence). The V end was cut by 4 bases, the J end by 6 bases, with 12 bases between. CDR3 bases: TGTGCCAGCAGCTCCAGTGCTCACCCCGGGGAGCTGTTTTTT. This encodes CASSSSAHPGELFF. Full variable domain (remainder filled in from reference TRBV7-9 and TRBJ2-2): DTGVSQNPRHKITKRGQNVTFRCDPISEHNRLYWYRQTLGQGPEFLTYFQNEAQLEKSRLLSDRFSAERPKGSFSTLEIQRTEQGDSAMYLCASSSSAHPGELFFGEGSRLTVL.

This rearrangement joins TRBV5-1 to TRBJ1-1, with D unresolved. Germline V gene data show CDR1 as SGHRS and CDR2 as YFSETQ. This CDR3 is 15 amino acids long. The V end lost 0 bases, the J end lost 1 base, and 10 bases lay between the germline ends. The CDR3 region is CASSLAQSRNTEAFF. The CDR3 bases are TGCGCCAGCAGCTTGGCCCAATCGAGGAACACTGAAGCTTTCTTT.

The V and J genes are TRBV30 and TRBJ2-7, with 9 bases identical to TRBD2. Germline V gives CDR1 GTSNPN, CDR2 SVGIG (reference sequence). This CDR3 has 14 amino acids. After removal of 0 bases from V and 5 bases from J, the junction contained 5 bases not matched to a gene. DNA for the CDR3: TGTGCCTGGAGTGTGGGCGGGAGGGCCCACGAGCAGTACTTC. Its translation: CAWSVGGRAHEQYF.

The CDR3 sequence: CASSYSDGSHTQYF. The CDR3 nucleotides read TGTGCCAGCAGTTACTCGGACGGGAGCCATACGCAGTATTTT. The chain couples TRBV6-5 to TRBJ2-3; tentatively, D is TRBD2 (6 bases). Germline CDR1 MNHEY, CDR2 SVGAGI. The V and J ends lost 0 bases and 7 bases respectively, with 11 bases between them. This CDR3 contains 14 residues.

The rearrangement links TRBV28 to TRBJ2-5, with a tentative D call TRBD2 (5 bases). Germline CDR1 is MDHEN and CDR2 is SYDVKM. The CDR3 has 15 residues. Trimming removed 1 base at V and 6 bases at J, with 15 bases between. The CDR3 DNA follows: TGTGCCAGCAGTTTATCCCCGGGTGAGGGAAAGACCCAGTACTTC. Its protein is CASSLSPGEGKTQYF.

This rearrangement joins TRBV28 to TRBJ2-5, with D tentatively TRBD1 (5 bases). Germline V gene sequence: CDR1 MDHEN, CDR2 SYDVKM. The V gene lost 6 bases and the J gene lost 5 bases, with 22 bases spanning the gap. This CDR3 has 16 amino acids. The DNA for the CDR3 is TGTGCCAGCAGCCCTCCGAAGCAGGCTAAGGGGGAGACCCAGTACTTC. Translation: CASSPPKQAKGETQYF.

V is TRBV27 and J is TRBJ1-1, with 8 bases matching TRBD1. V gave up 6 bases and J gave up 0 bases; unmatched junction bases: 24. Germline CDR1 and CDR2: MNHEY and SMNVEV (reference sequence). The CDR3 contains 21 residues. This chain's CDR3 is CASSTLTPPLRTGHLNTEAFF. In DNA form, the CDR3 reads TGTGCCAGCAGCACACTAACTCCCCCTCTACGGACAGGGCATTTGAACACTGAAGCTTTCTTT.

The rearrangement links TRBV28 to TRBJ2-5; TRBD1 matches at 8 bases. Germline V gene data show CDR1 as MDHEN and CDR2 as SYDVKM. This CDR3 has 15 amino acids. The junction had 6 bases not matched to a gene; V was cut back by 6 bases and J by 0 bases. CDR3 in DNA: TGTGCCAGCAGGACTGACAGGGGTTACCAAGAGACCCAGTACTTC. It yields the protein CASRTDRGYQETQYF.

The chain carries TRBV4-3 and TRBJ1-1, with a possible D match to TRBD1 (5 bases). V was shortened by 3 bases and J by 0 bases, with 11 bases between the two germline ends. In germline, CDR1 is LGHNA, CDR2 YSLEER. The CDR3 extends over 15 amino acids. CDR3 amino acids: CASSHFGGLNTEAFF. In nucleotides, the CDR3 is TGCGCCAGCAGCCACTTTGGGGGGTTGAACACTGAAGCTTTCTTT.

There are a few counts of this clone. The chain combines TRBV3-1 (or the pseudogene TRBV3-2) with TRBJ1-1, with 7 bases that match TRBD1. Losses at the gene ends were 4 bases for V and 8 bases for J; bases not matched to a gene: 4. CDR1 is LGHDT, CDR2 YNNKEL, per germline (reference sequence). This CDR3 spans 12 amino acids. CDR3 in DNA: TGTGCCAGCAGCCCGACAGGGAGGGAAGCTTTCTTT. It is translated as CASSPTGREAFF.

V usage is TRBV11-2 and J usage is TRBJ2-3; D unclear. The V end was cut by 1 base, the J end by 0 bases, with 5 bases between. Germline values: CDR1 SGHAT, CDR2 FQNNGV. The CDR3 is made up of 14 amino acids. The CDR3 sequence: CASSLAVSTDTQYF. The CDR3 DNA reads TGTGCCAGCAGCTTAGCAGTAAGCACAGATACGCAGTATTTT.

This clone was detected once. The chain joins TRBV5-5 to TRBJ1-5, with 8 bases lining up with TRBD1. The V segment lost 0 bases and the J segment 4 bases; nucleotides outside the gene matches: 3. This CDR3 is 15 amino acids long. Germline CDR1 reads SGHKS; CDR2 reads YYEKEE (reference sequence). The CDR3 protein is CASSLGQGANQPQHF. The CDR3, as DNA: TGTGCCAGCAGCTTGGGCCAGGGGGCAAATCAGCCCCAGCATTTT.

The chain recombines TRBV3-1 (or the pseudogene TRBV3-2) with TRBJ1-4, with D possibly TRBD1 on 6 matching bases. The germline gives CDR1 LGHDT, CDR2 YNNKEL (reference sequence). This CDR3 comprises 16 residues. V shed 0 bases and J shed 4 bases, with 12 bases lying between them. In DNA form, the CDR3 reads TGTGCCAGCAGCCAAGAGCAGGGGTCTTATAATGAAAAACTGTTTTTT. It encodes CASSQEQGSYNEKLFF.

The J gene is TRBJ1-6, the V gene TRBV10-1, with D perhaps matching TRBD1 (5 bases). This CDR3 spans 14 amino acids. V dropped 3 bases and J dropped 5 bases, with 8 bases sitting between them. Germline V gene lookup returns CDR1 WNHNN and CDR2 SYGVQD (reference sequence). CDR3 sequence reads: CASSESGNNSPLHF. CDR3 DNA sequence: TGCGCCAGCAGTGAATCAGGGAATAATTCACCCCTCCACTTT.

The J gene is TRBJ2-1, the V gene TRBV10-1; 11 bases align to TRBD2. V shed 3 bases and J 0 bases; nucleotides not matched to a gene: 1. Germline V gene data show CDR1 as WNHNN and CDR2 as SYGVQD (reference sequence). The CDR3 is 16 amino acids. The CDR3 here is CASSEGTSGSYNEQFF. CDR3 bases: TGCGCCAGCAGTGAAGGGACTAGCGGCTCCTACAATGAGCAGTTCTTC.

The chain has TRBV19 and TRBJ1-5; TRBD1 matches at 11 bases. Per germline, CDR1 LNHDA and CDR2 SQIVND (reference sequence). The CDR3 contains 16 residues. The V segment lost 1 base and the J segment 5 bases; nucleotides outside the gene matches: 4. The CDR3 region is CASSIVGTGGHQPQHF. The CDR3 DNA sequence: TGTGCCAGTAGTATAGTGGGGACAGGGGGTCATCAGCCCCAGCATTTT.

CDR3 nucleotide sequence: TGTGCCAGCTCAACAGGGCAATCAGCTTTCTTT. As protein: CASSTGQSAFF. V gene TRBV18 combines with J gene TRBJ1-1; tentative D call: TRBD1 (6 bases). The CDR3 extends over 11 amino acids. With 5 bases removed from V and 10 bases from J, the gap between germline ends came to 11 bases. CDR1 is KGHSH, CDR2 LQKENI, per germline. The full variable domain, rest sourced from reference TRBV18 and TRBJ1-1, is NAGVMQNPRHLVRRRGQEARLRCSPMKGHSHVYWYRQLPEEGLKFMVYLQKENIIDESGMPKERFSAEFPKEGPSILRIQQVVRGDSAAYFCASSTGQSAFFGQGTRLTVV.

V is TRBV5-6 and J is TRBJ2-1; D is possibly TRBD1 (7 bases). With 4 bases removed from V and 9 bases from J, the gap between germline ends came to 17 bases. This CDR3 has 14 amino acids. The V gene's germline CDR1 is SGHDT and CDR2 YYEEEE. Here the CDR3 DNA reads TGTGCCAGCAGCCGAGGTCGGCAGGGGGGTGAGCAGTTCTTC. This gives the protein CASSRGRQGGEQFF.

The chain recombines TRBV7-8 with TRBJ2-2; tentative D call: TRBD1 (6 bases). Between the trimmed V and J ends, which lost 2 bases and 5 bases, there was a span of 18 bases. Germline V gene lookup returns CDR1 SGHVS and CDR2 FQNEAQ. The CDR3 loop spans 17 amino acids. The CDR3 protein is CASSLSTGISGTGELFF. CDR3 DNA: TGTGCCAGCAGCTTATCCACAGGGATCTCGGGGACCGGGGAGCTGTTTTTT.

This clone was observed a single time. This chain joins TRBV3-1 (or the pseudogene TRBV3-2) and TRBJ1-5, with TRBD1 as a possible D gene (6 bases). Trimming removed 0 bases from V and 6 bases from J, with 12 bases in between. CDR1 and CDR2 from the germline V gene are LGHDT and YNNKEL (reference sequence). The CDR3 contains 15 residues. As DNA, the CDR3 is TGTGCCAGCAGCCAAGATCCACAGGGCGGTCAGCCCCAGCATTTT. Protein: CASSQDPQGGQPQHF.

The chain is built from TRBV6-5 and TRBJ2-7; TRBD1 might be the D (6 bases). The V end lost 0 bases, the J end lost 1 base, and 13 bases lay between the germline ends. CDR3 size: 16 residues. CDR1 and CDR2 from the germline V gene are MNHEY and SVGAGI. In DNA form, the CDR3 reads TGTGCCAGCAGTTACTCGTACAGGGCCCGTTCCTACGAGCAGTACTTC. Translated, it gives CASSYSYRARSYEQYF.

This chain links TRBV18 with TRBJ2-3; maybe TRBD1 (5 bases). The ends were cut back, 7 bases at V and 2 bases at J, with 10 bases in the middle. The CDR3 totals 13 residues. Germline CDR1 and CDR2: KGHSH and LQKENI. The CDR3 sequence: CASLDSFTDTQYF. The CDR3 DNA is TGTGCCAGCTTAGACAGCTTCACAGATACGCAGTATTTT.

The gene calls are TRBV7-8 and TRBJ1-2; D is ambiguous. Germline CDR1 and CDR2: SGHVS and FQNEAQ. Between the trimmed V and J ends, which lost 0 bases and 7 bases, there was a span of 12 bases. The CDR3 has 14 amino acids. CDR3 amino acids: CASSLAERSGGYTF. The DNA of the CDR3 is TGTGCCAGCAGCTTAGCGGAGAGATCCGGTGGCTACACCTTC.

V usage is TRBV3-1 (or the pseudogene TRBV3-2) and J usage is TRBJ2-2; D remains unclear. The CDR3 is made up of 12 amino acids. The germline CDR1 and CDR2 sequences are LGHDT and YNNKEL (reference sequence). V lost 8 bases and J lost 1, with 5 bases in between. The CDR3 region has the DNA TGTGCCAGCGGCGGGAACACCGGGGAGCTGTTTTTT. Protein product: CASGGNTGELFF.

The chain recombines TRBV30 with TRBJ2-7, with 10 positions matching TRBD2. From germline, CDR1 is GTSNPN and CDR2 SVGIG (reference sequence). This CDR3 contains 15 residues. V shed 2 bases and J 4 bases; nucleotides not matched to a gene: 8. DNA for the CDR3: TGTGCCTGGAGTAGGACAGCGGGAGGGCTTTACGAGCAGTACTTC. It translates to CAWSRTAGGLYEQYF. Drawing the rest from reference TRBV30 and TRBJ2-7, the complete variable domain is SQTIHQWPATLVQPVGSPLSLECTVEGTSNPNLYWYRQAAGRGLQLLFYSVGIGQISSEVPQNLSASRPQDRQFILSSKKLLLSDSGFYLCAWSRTAGGLYEQYFGPGTRLTVT.

As for this clone: At the DNA level, this CDR3 is encoded by other sequences in the same sample as well. V usage is TRBV2 and J usage is TRBJ1-1, with D uncertain. CDR3 length: 13 residues. V was cut by 7 bases and J by 1 base, with 10 bases left in between. The germline V gene has CDR1 SNHLY and CDR2 FYNNEI. In nucleotides, the CDR3 is TGTGCCAGCACCCTAGGAGAGAACACTGAAGCTTTCTTT. Translation: CASTLGENTEAFF. The complete variable domain, with remaining parts taken from reference TRBV2 and TRBJ1-1, reads EPEVTQTPSHQVTQMGQEVILRCVPISNHLYFYWYRQILGQKVEFLVSFYNNEISEKSEIFDDQFSVERPDGSNFTLKIRSTKLEDSAMYFCASTLGENTEAFFGQGTRLTVV.

The V gene is TRBV11-3, the J gene TRBJ2-7, with D perhaps matching TRBD1 (6 bases). V was pared by 5 bases and J by 7 bases, with 12 bases between. CDR3 length equals 12 residues. The germline gives CDR1 SGHNT, CDR2 YENEEA. The CDR3: CASSLGRGEQYF. CDR3 nucleotides: TGTGCCAGCAGCCTCGGTAGGGGGGAGCAGTACTTC.